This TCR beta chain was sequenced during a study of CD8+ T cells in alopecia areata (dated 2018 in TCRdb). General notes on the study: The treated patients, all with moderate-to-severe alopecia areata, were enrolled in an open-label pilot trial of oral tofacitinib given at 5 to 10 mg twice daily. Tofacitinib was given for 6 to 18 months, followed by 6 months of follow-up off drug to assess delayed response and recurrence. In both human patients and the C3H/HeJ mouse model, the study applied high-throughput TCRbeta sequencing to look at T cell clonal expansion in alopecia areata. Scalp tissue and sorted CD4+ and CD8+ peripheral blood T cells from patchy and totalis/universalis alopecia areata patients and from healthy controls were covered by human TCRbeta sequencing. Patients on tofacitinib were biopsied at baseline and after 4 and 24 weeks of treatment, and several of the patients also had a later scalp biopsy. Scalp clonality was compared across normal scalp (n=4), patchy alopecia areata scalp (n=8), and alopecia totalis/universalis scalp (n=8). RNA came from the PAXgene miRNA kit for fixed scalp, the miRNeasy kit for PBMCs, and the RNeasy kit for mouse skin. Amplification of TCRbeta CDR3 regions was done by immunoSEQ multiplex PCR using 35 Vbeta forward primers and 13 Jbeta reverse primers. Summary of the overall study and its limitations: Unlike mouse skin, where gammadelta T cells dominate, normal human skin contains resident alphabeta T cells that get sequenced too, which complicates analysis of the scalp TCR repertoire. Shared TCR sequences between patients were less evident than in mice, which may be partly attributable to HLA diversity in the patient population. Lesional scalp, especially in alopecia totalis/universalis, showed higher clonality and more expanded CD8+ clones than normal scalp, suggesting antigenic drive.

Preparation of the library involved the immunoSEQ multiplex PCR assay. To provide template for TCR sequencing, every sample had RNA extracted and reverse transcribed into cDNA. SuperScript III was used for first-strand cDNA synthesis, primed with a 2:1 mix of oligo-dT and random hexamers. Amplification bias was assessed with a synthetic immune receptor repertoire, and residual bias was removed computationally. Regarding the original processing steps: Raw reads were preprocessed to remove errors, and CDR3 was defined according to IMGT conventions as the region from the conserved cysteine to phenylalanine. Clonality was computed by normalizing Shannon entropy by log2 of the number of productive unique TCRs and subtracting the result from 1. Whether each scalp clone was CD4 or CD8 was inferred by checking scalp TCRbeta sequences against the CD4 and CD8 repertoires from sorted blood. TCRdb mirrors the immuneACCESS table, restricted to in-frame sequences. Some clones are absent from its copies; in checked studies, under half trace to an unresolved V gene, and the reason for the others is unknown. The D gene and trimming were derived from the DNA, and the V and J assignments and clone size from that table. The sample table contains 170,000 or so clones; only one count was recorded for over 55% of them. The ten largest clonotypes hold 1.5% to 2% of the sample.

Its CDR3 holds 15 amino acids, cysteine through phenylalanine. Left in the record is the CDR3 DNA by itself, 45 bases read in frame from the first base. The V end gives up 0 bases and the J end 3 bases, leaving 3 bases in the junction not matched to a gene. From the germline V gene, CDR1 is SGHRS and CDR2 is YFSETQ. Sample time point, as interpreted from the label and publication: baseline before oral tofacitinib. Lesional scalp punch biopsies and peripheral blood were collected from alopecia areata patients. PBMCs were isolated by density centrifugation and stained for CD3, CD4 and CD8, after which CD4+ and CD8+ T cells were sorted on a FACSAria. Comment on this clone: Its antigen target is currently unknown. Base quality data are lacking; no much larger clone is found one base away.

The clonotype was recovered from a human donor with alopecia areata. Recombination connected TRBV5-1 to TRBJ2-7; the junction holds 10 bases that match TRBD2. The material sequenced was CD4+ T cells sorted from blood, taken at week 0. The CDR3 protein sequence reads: CASSLASGGLYEQYF. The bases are TGCGCCAGCAGCTTGGCTAGCGGGGGACTCTACGAGCAGTACTTC.